This T cell receptor beta chain was sequenced during a study of cytomegalovirus exposure and HLA in healthy donors. Overall study: The 90 to 150 validation repertoires used the same platform as the roughly 670 first-cohort repertoires (as reported by a later analysis).

Whole-study results and caveats: Three CMV-associated chains were confirmed in vitro to be specific for CMV antigens. According to a subsequent analysis, TCR clusters identified in the first cohort showed a tendency to co-occur across the 110 or so validation repertoires. Cytomegalovirus-associated TCR beta chains were listed, numbering some 170.

Here immunoSEQ multiplex PCR was the method, and the copy in TCRdb shows in-frame clones only, minus some. The sample lists roughly 270,000 clones; 85% to 90% were seen once. With 4 bases clipped from V and 2 bases from J, the junction kept 7 bases outside the gene matches. Germline-derived CDR1 and CDR2 are SGHRS and YFSETQ. This CDR3 is 16 amino acids long. A word on this clone: Antigen unknown.

The chain joins TRBV5-1 to TRBJ2-2; TRBD1 aligns across 8 bases. The receptor was isolated from a woman aged 18-29 years in good health and CMV-seronegative. The sequenced sample consisted of PBMCs. The CDR3 loop reads CASSPRTGLNTGELFF. The CDR3, as DNA: TGCGCCAGCAGCCCTCGGACAGGGTTAAACACCGGGGAGCTGTTTTTT.